Below, one T cell receptor beta chain is given with its context. These data belong to a study of blood T cell repertoires in COVID-19. The data were produced by immunoSEQ multiplex PCR, yet TCRdb's version contains in-frame clones alone and is incomplete. The sample has some 370,000 clones, roughly 90% seen once; the top ten hold over 1%. There are 12 residues in the CDR3. Germline assignment: CDR1 GTSNPN and CDR2 SVGIG (reference sequence). V lost 0 bases, J lost 12 bases, and 9 bases lay in between. This rearrangement joins TRBV30 to TRBJ1-6, with D tentatively TRBD1 (6 bases). The sample comprised peripheral blood. The TCR sequence derives from a man aged 40-50 years with acute or convalescent COVID-19. CDR3 sequence reads: CAWSVGQKPLHF. For the CDR3, the DNA is TGTGCCTGGAGTGTAGGACAGAAACCCCTCCACTTT.